This TCR beta chain was identified in a study of blood T cell repertoires in COVID-19. Overall study context: From T cells, B-cell-depleted T cells, or PBMCs came the material, which was cDNA or gDNA.

TCRdb's table, derived via immunoSEQ multiplex PCR, lists solely in-frame clones and lacks some. The repertoire holds some 73,000 clones, with approximately 86% as singletons. Germline trimming cut 3 bases from V and 6 bases from J; bases unmatched to any gene: 6. CDR1 is LNHDA and CDR2 is SQIVND in the germline V gene (reference sequence). The CDR3 is 16 residues long. This receptor was obtained from a woman aged 55-69 years with acute or convalescent COVID-19. Source material: peripheral blood. The V and J genes are TRBV19 and TRBJ2-2, with TRBD2 matching 11 bases. CDR3 DNA sequence: TGTGCCAGTAGTATGACTAGCGGGGTATCCGCCGGGGAGCTGTTTTTT. Protein: CASSMTSGVSAGELFF.